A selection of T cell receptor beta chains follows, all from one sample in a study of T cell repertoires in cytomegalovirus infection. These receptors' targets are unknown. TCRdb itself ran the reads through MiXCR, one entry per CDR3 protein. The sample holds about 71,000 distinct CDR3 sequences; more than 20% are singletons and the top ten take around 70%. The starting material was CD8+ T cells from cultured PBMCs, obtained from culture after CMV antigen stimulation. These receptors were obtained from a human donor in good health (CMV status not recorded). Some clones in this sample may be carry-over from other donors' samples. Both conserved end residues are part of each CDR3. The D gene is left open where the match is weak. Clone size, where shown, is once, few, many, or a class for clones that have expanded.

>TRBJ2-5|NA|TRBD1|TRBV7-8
CASSLEGQGMETQYF
TGTGCCAGCAGCTTAGAGGGACAGGGGATGGAGACCCAGTACTTC
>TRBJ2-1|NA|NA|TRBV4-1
CASSQGDISYNEQFF
TGCGCCAGCAGCCAGGGGGACATCTCCTACAATGAGCAGTTCTTC
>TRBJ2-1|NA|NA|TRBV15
CATSRELGDEQFF
TGTGCCACCAGCAGAGAACTAGGCGATGAGCAGTTCTTC
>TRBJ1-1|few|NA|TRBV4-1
CASSQLQEEAFF
TGCGCCAGCAGCCAGTTACAGGAGGAAGCTTTCTTT
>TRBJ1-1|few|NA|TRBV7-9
CASSLGQGSNTEAFF
TGTGCCAGCAGCCTAGGACAAGGGTCGAACACTGAAGCTTTCTTT
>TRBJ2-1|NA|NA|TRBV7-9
CASSLAPGRHGNEQFF
TGTGCCAGCAGCTTAGCCCCGGGACGGCACGGCAATGAGCAGTTCTTC
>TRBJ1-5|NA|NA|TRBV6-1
CASRIETAYQPQHF
TGTGCCAGCAGAATCGAGACAGCTTATCAGCCCCAGCATTTT
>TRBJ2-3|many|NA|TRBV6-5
CASSYGGGRADTQYF
TGTGCCAGCAGTTACGGAGGGGGGAGGGCAGATACGCAGTATTTT
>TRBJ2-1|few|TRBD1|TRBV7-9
CASRPWTRDRGGNEQFF
TGTGCCAGCAGGCCGTGGACCCGGGACAGGGGAGGTAATGAGCAGTTCTTC
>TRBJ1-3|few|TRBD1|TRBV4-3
CASSQTRDRGRIAGNTIYF
TGCGCCAGCAGCCAAACCCGGGACAGGGGGCGCATAGCTGGAAACACCATATATTTT
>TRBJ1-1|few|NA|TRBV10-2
CASSVSQLRTEAFF
TGCGCCAGTAGTGTAAGTCAGCTTCGCACTGAAGCTTTCTTT
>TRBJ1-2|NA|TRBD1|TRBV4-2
CASSQLTGGDGYTF
TGTGCCAGCAGCCAATTGACAGGGGGGGACGGCTACACCTTC
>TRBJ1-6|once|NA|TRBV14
CASSLGALLHF
TGTGCCAGCAGCCTCGGCGCTTTGCTCCACTTT
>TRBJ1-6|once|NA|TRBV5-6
CASSTWGGMGFTLHF
TGTGCCAGCAGCACTTGGGGGGGAATGGGTTTCACCCTCCACTTT
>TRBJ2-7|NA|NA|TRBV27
CASSLEQGRSEQYF
TGTGCCAGCAGTTTAGAACAGGGAAGGAGCGAGCAGTACTTC
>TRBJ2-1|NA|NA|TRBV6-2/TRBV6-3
CASSPFRNEQFF
TGTGCCAGCAGCCCCTTCCGGAATGAGCAGTTCTTC
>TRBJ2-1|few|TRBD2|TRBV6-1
CASSELAGGLYNEQFF
TGTGCCAGCAGTGAACTAGCGGGGGGTCTATACAATGAGCAGTTCTTC
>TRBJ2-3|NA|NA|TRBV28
CASSLDGLGTDTQYF
TGTGCCAGCAGTTTGGACGGCCTGGGCACAGATACGCAGTATTTT
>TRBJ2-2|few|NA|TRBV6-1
CASSSSNTGELFF
TGTGCCAGCAGCTCTAGCAACACCGGGGAGCTGTTTTTT
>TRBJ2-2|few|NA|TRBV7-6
CASSRRWDGSGELFF
TGTGCCAGCAGCCGACGGTGGGATGGTAGCGGGGAGCTGTTTTTT
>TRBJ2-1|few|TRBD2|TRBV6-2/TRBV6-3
CASSYRLAGDFF
TGTGCCAGCAGTTACCGGCTAGCGGGGGATTTCTTC
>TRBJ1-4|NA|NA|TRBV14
CASSQREQEKLIRHEKLFF
TGTGCCAGCAGCCAAAGAGAGCAGGAGAAGCTAATCCGCCATGAAAAACTGTTTTTT
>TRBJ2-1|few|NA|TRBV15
CATSRDQASLLNEQFF
TGTGCCACCAGCAGAGATCAGGCTAGCTTACTCAATGAGCAGTTCTTC
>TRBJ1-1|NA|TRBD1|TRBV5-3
CASSIDRGATEAFF
TGTGCCAGCAGCATTGACAGGGGAGCAACTGAAGCTTTCTTT
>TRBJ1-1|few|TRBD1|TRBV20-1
CSSQGQGTEAFF
TGCAGCTCACAGGGACAGGGCACTGAAGCTTTCTTT
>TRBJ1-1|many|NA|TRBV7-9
CASSPQGGTEAFF
TGTGCCAGCAGCCCCCAAGGGGGCACTGAAGCTTTCTTT
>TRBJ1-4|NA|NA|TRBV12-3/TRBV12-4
CASSLHSLNEKLFF
TGTGCCAGCAGTTTACACAGTCTTAATGAAAAACTGTTTTTT
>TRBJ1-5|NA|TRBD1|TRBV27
CASSLHGQGNQPQHF
TGTGCCAGCAGCCTCCACGGACAGGGAAATCAGCCCCAGCATTTT
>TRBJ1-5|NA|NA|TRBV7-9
CASSPAEMGQPQHF
TGTGCCAGCAGCCCAGCAGAAATGGGTCAGCCCCAGCATTTT
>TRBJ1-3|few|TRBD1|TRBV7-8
CASSFGTGTGNTIYF
TGTGCCAGCAGCTTTGGGACAGGGACTGGAAACACCATATATTTT
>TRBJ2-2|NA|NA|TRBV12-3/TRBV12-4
CASTSGHVTGELFF
TGTGCCTCCACTTCTGGGCACGTCACCGGGGAGCTGTTTTTT
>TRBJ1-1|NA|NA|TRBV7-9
CASSLRTTEAFF
TGTGCCAGCAGCTTAAGAACAACTGAAGCTTTCTTT
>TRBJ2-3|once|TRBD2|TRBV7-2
CASSGPFSGGDLYTDTQYF
TGTGCCAGCAGCGGCCCCTTTAGCGGGGGAGACCTTTACACAGATACGCAGTATTTT
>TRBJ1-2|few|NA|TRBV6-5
CASRNPEGHPSSYGYTF
TGTGCCAGCAGGAACCCCGAGGGACACCCCTCCTCCTATGGCTACACCTTC
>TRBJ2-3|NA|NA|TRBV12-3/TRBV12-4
CASTSTDTQYF
TGTGCCAGCACCTCAACAGATACGCAGTATTTT
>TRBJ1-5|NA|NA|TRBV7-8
CASSLGGGVQPQHF
TGTGCCAGCAGCTTAGGCGGGGGGGTGCAGCCCCAGCATTTT
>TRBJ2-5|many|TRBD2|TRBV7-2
CASSLEGGLAKETQYF
TGTGCCAGCAGCTTAGAGGGAGGACTAGCTAAAGAGACCCAGTACTTC
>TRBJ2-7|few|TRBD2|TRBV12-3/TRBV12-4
CASSLAAGGTEQYF
TGTGCCAGCAGTTTAGCAGCGGGGGGTACCGAGCAGTACTTC
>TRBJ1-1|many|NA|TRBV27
CASSLAFADSRYTEAFF
TGTGCCAGCAGCTTAGCCTTTGCTGACAGCCGCTACACTGAAGCTTTCTTT
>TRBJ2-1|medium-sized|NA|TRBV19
CASTQGRTGLYNEQFF
TGTGCCAGTACCCAGGGACGGACTGGACTTTACAATGAGCAGTTCTTC